This entry describes one T cell receptor beta chain. What it recognizes is unknown. Other DNA sequences in this sample translate to the same CDR3. Trimming took 6 bases from V and 0 from J, leaving 8 bases between them. This CDR3 spans 13 amino acids. Germline V gene lookup returns CDR1 LNHNV and CDR2 YYDKDF (reference sequence). These data originate in a study of shared clonotypes between healthy human individuals. The study's findings and limits: Clonotypes that were shared across a handful of donors made up roughly 5% of naive CD4 clonotypes. Against clonotypes common to all four donors, non-shared ones had lower generation probabilities.

The naive CD8 fraction comprised CD45RO-negative cells positively selected for CCR7 and excluded terminally differentiated effector memory CD45RA+ cells. Per sorted-subset replicate PCR, input was around 200 ng DNA, representing tens of thousands of T cell genomes. Libraries were prepared by immunoSEQ multiplex PCR; TCRdb keeps only in-frame clonotypes and omits some of them. The data contain more than 2 million clones, over 85% of them singletons. This receptor was taken from a man aged 18 to 30 in good health. Some clones in this sample may be carry-over from other donors' samples. The sequencing input was naive CD8+ T cells from PBMCs. The chain joins TRBV15 to TRBJ1-1, with D hard to call. The CDR3 reads CATRRVMNTEAFF. DNA of the CDR3: TGTGCCACCAGACGGGTTATGAACACTGAAGCTTTCTTT.